This T cell receptor beta chain was captured in a study of tumor-infiltrating lymphocytes in glioblastoma multiforme. Study-wide results and caveats: The T cells in this sample were not sorted into functional subsets. Detected clone frequencies may not reflect cell counts, being RNA-based.

Regarding this clonotype: Its antigen remains unknown.

TCRB libraries came from RNA via three nested multiplex PCR rounds. TCRB cDNA was made from approximately 0.5 ug total RNA. No unique molecular identifiers were described for these TCRB libraries. TCRdb called the multiplex PCR reads again in MiXCR, with one record for every CDR3 protein. The table lists around 10,000 distinct CDR3 sequences, just over 65% of them singletons. CDR3 length: 14 amino acids. V lost 1 base to trimming and J lost 2 bases, with 6 bases between them. CDR1 and CDR2 from the germline V gene are SGHNT and YENEEA. The chain has TRBV11-3 and TRBJ2-1; no clear D gene. This receptor was taken from a male donor with glioblastoma. Sequences were obtained from brain tumor tissue. CDR3 sequence (DNA): TGTGCCAGCAGCTTAGCTGGGGCCTACAATGAGCAGTTCTTC. This sequence encodes CASSLAGAYNEQFF.